This is a list of T cell receptor beta chains from one sample in a study of blood T cell repertoires in COVID-19. Only in-frame clones appear in the TCRdb table, and some are missing; sequencing was by immunoSEQ multiplex PCR. The table records about 300,000 clones, about 91% of them present only once. Input material: peripheral blood. The source is a woman younger than 45 with COVID-19, enrolled during active disease. Both conserved end residues are part of each CDR3. The D gene is left open where the match is weak. Clone sizes are given selectively: once, few, many, or a class where the clone is expanded.

V: TRBV5-1
size: NA
J: TRBJ1-2
D: NA
DNA: TGCGCCAGCAGCTCGACAGCGGGGAGCTATGGCTACACCTTC
CDR3: CASSSTAGSYGYTF

V: TRBV19
size: NA
J: TRBJ1-6
D: TRBD1
DNA: TGTGCCAGCGGGACAGTCGATTCACCCCTCCACTTT
CDR3: CASGTVDSPLHF

V: TRBV3-1/TRBV3-2
size: NA
J: TRBJ1-5
D: NA
DNA: TGTGCCAGCAGTCGGACGGGAAGAGGTCAGCCCCAGCATTTT
CDR3: CASSRTGRGQPQHF

V: TRBV2
size: few
J: TRBJ1-4
D: NA
DNA: TGTGCCAGCAGTGGCCAGGTCGATAGTGAAAAACTGTTTTTT
CDR3: CASSGQVDSEKLFF

V: TRBV4-1
size: NA
J: TRBJ1-2
D: NA
DNA: TGCGCCAGTCATAAGATCGGGGGGCTTGGCTACACCTTC
CDR3: CASHKIGGLGYTF

V: TRBV19
size: NA
J: TRBJ1-1
D: NA
DNA: TGTGCCAGTAGTGAAGCATTGAACACTGAAGCTTTCTTT
CDR3: CASSEALNTEAFF

V: TRBV6-5
size: NA
J: TRBJ2-2
D: TRBD1
DNA: TGTGCCAGCACCCTGGACAGGGACACCGGGGAGCTGTTTTTT
CDR3: CASTLDRDTGELFF

V: TRBV6-5
size: NA
J: TRBJ2-7
D: NA
DNA: TGTGCCAGCAGTCGACAGAGGAGCTCCTACGAGCAGTACTTC
CDR3: CASSRQRSSYEQYF

V: TRBV18
size: NA
J: TRBJ1-1
D: TRBD1
DNA: TGTGCCAGCTCACGGCGACAGGGAAGCACTGAAGCTTTCTTT
CDR3: CASSRRQGSTEAFF

V: TRBV7-8
size: NA
J: TRBJ1-1
D: NA
DNA: TGTGCCAGCAGCTTAACTAGGGCCCCGGGGGGAGGAGCTTTCTTT
CDR3: CASSLTRAPGGGAFF

V: TRBV18
size: NA
J: TRBJ2-1
D: NA
DNA: TGTGCCAGCTCACCGCCCGACAGGCGGACCGGCAATGAGCAGTTCTTC
CDR3: CASSPPDRRTGNEQFF

V: TRBV7-2
size: NA
J: TRBJ2-5
D: TRBD2
DNA: TGTGCCAGCAGCCCGACTAGCGGGGGGTACCCCAAAGAGACCCAGTACTTC
CDR3: CASSPTSGGYPKETQYF

V: TRBV18
size: NA
J: TRBJ1-5
D: TRBD1
DNA: TGTGCCAGCTCACCAAGTCAGGGGGCCGGGCAGCCCCAGCATTTT
CDR3: CASSPSQGAGQPQHF

V: TRBV6-5
size: NA
J: TRBJ2-5
D: NA
DNA: TGTGCCAGCGGCCAGGAGACCCAGTACTTC
CDR3: CASGQETQYF

V: TRBV7-9
size: NA
J: TRBJ1-3
D: NA
DNA: TGTGCCAGCAGCGCGGGGCGGGACTGGCGGAACACCATATATTTT
CDR3: CASSAGRDWRNTIYF

V: TRBV19
size: NA
J: TRBJ2-5
D: NA
DNA: TGTGCCAGTAGTCCAGGACAGAGGGAGACCCAGTACTTC
CDR3: CASSPGQRETQYF

V: TRBV3-1/TRBV3-2
size: few
J: TRBJ1-2
D: TRBD1
DNA: TGTGCCAGCAGCCATCCGGGACAGGGGTTCTATGGCTACACCTTC
CDR3: CASSHPGQGFYGYTF

V: TRBV21-1
size: NA
J: TRBJ1-1
D: NA
DNA: TGTGCCAGCAGTCATGACAGGGGAACTTCGAACACTGAAGCTTTCTTT
CDR3: CASSHDRGTSNTEAFF

V: TRBV7-2
size: NA
J: TRBJ1-6
D: TRBD1
DNA: TGTGCCAGCAGCCCCGACAGGGTATCACCCCTCCACTTT
CDR3: CASSPDRVSPLHF

V: TRBV5-8
size: NA
J: TRBJ1-5
D: TRBD1
DNA: TGTGCCAGCAGCACCGGGACAGAGGGTCAGCCCCAGCATTTT
CDR3: CASSTGTEGQPQHF

V: TRBV30
size: NA
J: TRBJ1-5
D: NA
DNA: TGTGCCTGGAGCGCCGGACAAGTTAGCAATCAGCCCCAGCATTTT
CDR3: CAWSAGQVSNQPQHF

V: TRBV6-1
size: NA
J: TRBJ1-6
D: NA
DNA: TGTGCCAGCAGTGAGTTTTGGACAAGCGTCTCACCCCTCCACTTT
CDR3: CASSEFWTSVSPLHF

V: TRBV5-1
size: once
J: TRBJ1-5
D: NA
DNA: TGCGCCAGCAGCTTCTCGTCTGGCCGGGATCAGCCCCAGCATTTT
CDR3: CASSFSSGRDQPQHF

V: TRBV2
size: NA
J: TRBJ1-1
D: TRBD1
DNA: TGTGCCAGCAGTTCGGACAGGGACACTGAAGCTTTCTTT
CDR3: CASSSDRDTEAFF

V: TRBV9
size: NA
J: TRBJ1-1
D: NA
DNA: TGTGCCAGCAGCCCAGACGGGTTATGGACTGAAGCTTTCTTT
CDR3: CASSPDGLWTEAFF

V: TRBV19
size: NA
J: TRBJ1-2
D: TRBD1
DNA: TGTGCCAGTAGAACAGGGGACGACGGCTACACCTTC
CDR3: CASRTGDDGYTF

V: TRBV5-1
size: NA
J: TRBJ1-2
D: NA
DNA: TGCGCCAGCAGCTTGGGGGGCGGATCTAACTATGGCTACACCTTC
CDR3: CASSLGGGSNYGYTF

V: TRBV27
size: many
J: TRBJ1-5
D: TRBD1
DNA: TGTGCCAGCAGCCTGGACAGGCACGATCAGCCCCAGCATTTT
CDR3: CASSLDRHDQPQHF

V: TRBV11-3
size: NA
J: TRBJ2-2
D: TRBD2
DNA: TGTGCCAGCAGGGCGACTAGCGGGGGCCCACCTTACACCGGGGAGCTGTTTTTT
CDR3: CASRATSGGPPYTGELFF

V: TRBV6-5
size: NA
J: TRBJ1-2
D: TRBD1
DNA: TGTGCCAGCAGTTATTTCTTCGACAGGGGAAGTGGCTACACCTTC
CDR3: CASSYFFDRGSGYTF

V: TRBV9
size: NA
J: TRBJ2-3
D: NA
DNA: TGTGCCAGCAGCGTAGGCGGGGCTCAGGATACGCAGTATTTT
CDR3: CASSVGGAQDTQYF

V: TRBV2
size: NA
J: TRBJ1-4
D: NA
DNA: TGTGCCAGCAGTGAAATCCCCTCAACTAATGAAAAACTGTTTTTT
CDR3: CASSEIPSTNEKLFF

V: TRBV11-3
size: NA
J: TRBJ2-7
D: TRBD2
DNA: TGTGCCAGCAGCCCCGGGACTAGCGGGCCGTCCAACGAGCAGTACTTC
CDR3: CASSPGTSGPSNEQYF

V: TRBV6-2/TRBV6-3
size: NA
J: TRBJ1-5
D: NA
DNA: TGTGCCAGCAGTCGCTCAGGGAGGGAGCCCCAGCATTTT
CDR3: CASSRSGREPQHF

V: TRBV9
size: NA
J: TRBJ1-6
D: TRBD1
DNA: TGTGCCAGCAGCGAAGGGACAGACTATAATTCACCCCTCCACTTT
CDR3: CASSEGTDYNSPLHF

V: TRBV10-2
size: NA
J: TRBJ2-1
D: TRBD1
DNA: TGCGCCAGCAGTGAGTCGGGGACAGCCGCCTACAATGAGCAGTTCTTC
CDR3: CASSESGTAAYNEQFF

V: TRBV19
size: few
J: TRBJ1-1
D: NA
DNA: TGTGCCAGTAGTATGCTTCAGGGAAGAGCTGAAGCTTTCTTT
CDR3: CASSMLQGRAEAFF

V: TRBV19
size: once
J: TRBJ1-1
D: TRBD1
DNA: TGTGCCAGTAGTACCCTTAGACAGGGTAACACTGAAGCTTTCTTT
CDR3: CASSTLRQGNTEAFF

V: TRBV18
size: NA
J: TRBJ1-2
D: NA
DNA: TGTGCCAGCTCACCAGGGCAGGGATCCTATGGCTACACCTTC
CDR3: CASSPGQGSYGYTF

V: TRBV6-5
size: once
J: TRBJ1-2
D: TRBD1
DNA: TGTGCCAGCAGAATTCACAGGGGTAACTATGGCTACACCTTC
CDR3: CASRIHRGNYGYTF

V: TRBV25-1
size: NA
J: TRBJ2-5
D: TRBD2
DNA: TGTGCCAGCAGTGAATATGTTCGGGGGGGGACCCAGTACTTC
CDR3: CASSEYVRGGTQYF

V: TRBV6-5
size: NA
J: TRBJ2-7
D: NA
DNA: TGTGCCAGCAGTCCCCGAAGTAGGGAGGTAGGCGAGCAGTACTTC
CDR3: CASSPRSREVGEQYF